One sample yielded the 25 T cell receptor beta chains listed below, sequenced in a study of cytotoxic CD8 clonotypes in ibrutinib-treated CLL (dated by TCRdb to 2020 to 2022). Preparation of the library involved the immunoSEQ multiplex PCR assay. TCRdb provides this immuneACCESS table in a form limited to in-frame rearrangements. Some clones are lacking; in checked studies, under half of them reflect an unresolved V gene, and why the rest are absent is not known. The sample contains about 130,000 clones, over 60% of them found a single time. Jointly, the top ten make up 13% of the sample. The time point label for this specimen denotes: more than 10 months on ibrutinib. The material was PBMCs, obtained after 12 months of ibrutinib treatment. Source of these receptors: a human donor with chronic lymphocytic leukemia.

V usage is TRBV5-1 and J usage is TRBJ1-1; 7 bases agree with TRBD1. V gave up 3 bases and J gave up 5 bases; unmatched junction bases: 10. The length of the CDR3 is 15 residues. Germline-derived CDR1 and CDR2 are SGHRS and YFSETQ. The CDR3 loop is CASSSRQGGETEAFF. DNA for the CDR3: TGCGCCAGCAGCTCGAGACAGGGAGGGGAGACTGAAGCTTTCTTT.

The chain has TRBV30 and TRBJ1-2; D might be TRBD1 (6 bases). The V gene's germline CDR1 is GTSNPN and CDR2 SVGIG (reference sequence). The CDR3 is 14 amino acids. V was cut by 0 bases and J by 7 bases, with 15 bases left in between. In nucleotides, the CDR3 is TGTGCCTGGAGTGTAGGGGGGGGCGGTAGTGGCTACACCTTC. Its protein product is CAWSVGGGGSGYTF.

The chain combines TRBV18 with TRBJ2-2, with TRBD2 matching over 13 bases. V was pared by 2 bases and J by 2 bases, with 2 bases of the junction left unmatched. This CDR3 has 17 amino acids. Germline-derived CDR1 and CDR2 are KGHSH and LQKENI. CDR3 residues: CASSPRLAGGNTGELFF. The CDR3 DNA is TGTGCCAGCTCACCAAGACTAGCGGGAGGAAACACCGGGGAGCTGTTTTTT.

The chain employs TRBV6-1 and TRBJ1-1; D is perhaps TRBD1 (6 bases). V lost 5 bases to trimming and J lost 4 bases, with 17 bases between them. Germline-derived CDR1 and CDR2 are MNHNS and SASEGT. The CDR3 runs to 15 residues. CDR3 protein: CASSPRRGAGTEAFF. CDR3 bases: TGTGCCAGCAGTCCCAGGCGGGGGGCCGGCACTGAAGCTTTCTTT.

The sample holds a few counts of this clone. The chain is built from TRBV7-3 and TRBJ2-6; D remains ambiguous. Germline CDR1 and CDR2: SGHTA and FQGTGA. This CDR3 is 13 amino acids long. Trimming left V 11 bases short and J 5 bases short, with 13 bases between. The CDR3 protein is CARLQSRANVLTF. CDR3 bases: TGTGCCCGCTTACAAAGTCGGGCCAACGTCCTGACTTTC. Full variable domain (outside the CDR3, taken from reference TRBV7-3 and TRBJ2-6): GAGVSQTPSNKVTEKGKYVELRCDPISGHTALYWYRQSLGQGPEFLIYFQGTGAADDSGLPNDRFFAVRPEGSVSTLKIQRTERGDSAVYLCARLQSRANVLTFGAGSRLTVL.

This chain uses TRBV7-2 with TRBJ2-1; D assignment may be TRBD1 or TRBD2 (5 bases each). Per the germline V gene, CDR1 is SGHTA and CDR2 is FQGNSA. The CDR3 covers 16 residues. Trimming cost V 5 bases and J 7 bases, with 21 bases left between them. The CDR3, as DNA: TGTGCCAGCAGCGCACCGGGACGGGCCGCTCTTAATGAGCAGTTCTTC. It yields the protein CASSAPGRAALNEQFF. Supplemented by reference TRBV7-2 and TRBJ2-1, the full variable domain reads GAGVSQSPSNKVTEKGKDVELRCDPISGHTALYWYRQSLGQGLEFLIYFQGNSAPDKSGLPSDRFSAERTGGSVSTLTIQRTQQEDSAVYLCASSAPGRAALNEQFFGPGTRLTVL.

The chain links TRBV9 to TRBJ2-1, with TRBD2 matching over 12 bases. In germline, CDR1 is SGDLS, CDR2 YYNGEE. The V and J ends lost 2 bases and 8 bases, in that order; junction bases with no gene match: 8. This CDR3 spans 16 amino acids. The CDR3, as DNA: TGTGCCAGCAGCGTGACTAGCGGGAGACCGTTCGATGAGCAGTTCTTC. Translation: CASSVTSGRPFDEQFF.

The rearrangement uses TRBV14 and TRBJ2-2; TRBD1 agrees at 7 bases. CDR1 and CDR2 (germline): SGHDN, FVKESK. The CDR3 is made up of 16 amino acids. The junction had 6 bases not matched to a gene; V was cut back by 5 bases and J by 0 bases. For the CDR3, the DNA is TGTGCCAGCAGCTCCCTGGGGACAGCGAACACCGGGGAGCTGTTTTTT. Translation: CASSSLGTANTGELFF. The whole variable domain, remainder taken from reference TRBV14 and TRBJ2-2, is EAGVTQFPSHSVIEKGQTVTLRCDPISGHDNLYWYRRVMGKEIKFLLHFVKESKQDESGMPNNRFLAERTGGTYSTLKVQPAELEDSGVYFCASSSLGTANTGELFFGEGSRLTVL.

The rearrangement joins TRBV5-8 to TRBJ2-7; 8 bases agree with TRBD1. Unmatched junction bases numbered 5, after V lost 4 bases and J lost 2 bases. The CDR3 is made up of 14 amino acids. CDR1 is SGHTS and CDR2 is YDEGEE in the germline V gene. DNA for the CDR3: TGTGCCAGCAGCCGAAGGACAGGGCCCTACGAGCAGTACTTC. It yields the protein CASSRRTGPYEQYF.

The CDR3 region is CASSLGAGSATEAFF. The CDR3 bases are TGTGCCAGCAGCTTAGGTGCAGGGTCGGCCACTGAAGCTTTCTTT. The rearrangement links TRBV7-2 to TRBJ1-1, with D possibly TRBD1 on 5 matching bases. V lost 1 base to trimming and J lost 4 bases, with 13 bases between them. This CDR3 spans 15 amino acids. The germline CDR1 and CDR2 sequences are SGHTA and FQGNSA.

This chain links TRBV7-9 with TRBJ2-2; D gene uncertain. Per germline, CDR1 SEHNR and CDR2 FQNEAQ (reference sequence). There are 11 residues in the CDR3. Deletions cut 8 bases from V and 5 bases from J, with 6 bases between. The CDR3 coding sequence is TGTGCCAGCTTCCGGACCGGGGAGCTGTTTTTT. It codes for CASFRTGELFF.

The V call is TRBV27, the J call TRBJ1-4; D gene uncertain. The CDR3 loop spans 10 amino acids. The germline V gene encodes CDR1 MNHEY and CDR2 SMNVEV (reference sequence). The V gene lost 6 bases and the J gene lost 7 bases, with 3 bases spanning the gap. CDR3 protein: CASRGEKLFF. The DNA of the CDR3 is TGTGCCAGCAGGGGTGAAAAACTGTTTTTT.

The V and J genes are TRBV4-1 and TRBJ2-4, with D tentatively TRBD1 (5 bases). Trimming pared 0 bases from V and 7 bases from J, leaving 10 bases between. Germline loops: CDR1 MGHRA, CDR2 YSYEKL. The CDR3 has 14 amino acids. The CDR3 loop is CASSQDTAGNIQYF. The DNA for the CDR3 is TGCGCCAGCAGCCAAGATACGGCAGGGAACATTCAGTACTTC.

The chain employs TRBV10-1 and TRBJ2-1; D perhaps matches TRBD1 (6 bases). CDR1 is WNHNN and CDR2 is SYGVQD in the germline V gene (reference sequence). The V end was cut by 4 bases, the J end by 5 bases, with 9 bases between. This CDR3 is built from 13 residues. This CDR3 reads CASSGGGNNEQFF. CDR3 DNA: TGCGCCAGCAGTGGAGGGGGAAACAATGAGCAGTTCTTC.

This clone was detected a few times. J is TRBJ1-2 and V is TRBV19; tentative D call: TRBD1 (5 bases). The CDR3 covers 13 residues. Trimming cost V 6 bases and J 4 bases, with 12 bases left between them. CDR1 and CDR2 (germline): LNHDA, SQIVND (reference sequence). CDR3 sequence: CASRGTIVYGYTF. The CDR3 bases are TGTGCCAGTAGAGGGACGATAGTCTATGGCTACACCTTC. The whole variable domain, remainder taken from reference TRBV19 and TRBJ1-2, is DGGITQSPKYLFRKEGQNVTLSCEQNLNHDAMYWYRQDPGQGLRLIYYSQIVNDFQKGDIAEGYSVSREKKESFPLTVTSAQKNPTAFYLCASRGTIVYGYTFGSGTRLTVV.

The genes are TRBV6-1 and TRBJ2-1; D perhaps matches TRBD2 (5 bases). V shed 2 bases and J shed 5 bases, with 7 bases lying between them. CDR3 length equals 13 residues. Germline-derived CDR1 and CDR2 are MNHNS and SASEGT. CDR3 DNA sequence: TGTGCCAGCAGTGAAAGCGGAAACAATGAGCAGTTCTTC. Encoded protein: CASSESGNNEQFF.

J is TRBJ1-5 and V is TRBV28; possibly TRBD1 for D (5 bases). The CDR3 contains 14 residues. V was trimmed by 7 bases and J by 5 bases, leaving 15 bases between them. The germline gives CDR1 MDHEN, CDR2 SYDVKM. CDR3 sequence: CASTEQRGYQPQHF. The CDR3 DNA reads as TGTGCCAGCACCGAGCAAAGGGGCTATCAGCCCCAGCATTTT.

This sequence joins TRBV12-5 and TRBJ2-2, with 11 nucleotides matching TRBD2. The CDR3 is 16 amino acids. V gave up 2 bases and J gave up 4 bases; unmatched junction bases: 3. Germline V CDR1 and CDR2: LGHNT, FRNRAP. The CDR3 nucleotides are TGTGCTAGTGGTTTGCTAGCGGGAGGAGGCACCGGGGAGCTGTTTTTT. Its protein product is CASGLLAGGGTGELFF. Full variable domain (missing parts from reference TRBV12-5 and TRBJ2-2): DARVTQTPRHKVTEMGQEVTMRCQPILGHNTVFWYRQTMMQGLELLAYFRNRAPLDDSGMPKDRFSAEMPDATLATLKIQPSEPRDSAVYFCASGLLAGGGTGELFFGEGSRLTVL.

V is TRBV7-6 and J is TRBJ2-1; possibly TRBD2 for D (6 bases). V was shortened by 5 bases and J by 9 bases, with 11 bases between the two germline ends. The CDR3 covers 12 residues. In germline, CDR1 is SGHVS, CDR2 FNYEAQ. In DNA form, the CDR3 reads TGTGCCAGCAGCCAACGGCGGGGTGAGCAGTTCTTC. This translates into CASSQRRGEQFF.

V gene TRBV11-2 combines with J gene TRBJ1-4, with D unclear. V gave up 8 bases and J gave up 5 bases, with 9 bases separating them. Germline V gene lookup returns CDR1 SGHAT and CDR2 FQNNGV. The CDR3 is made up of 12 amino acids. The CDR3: CASGLRNEKLFF. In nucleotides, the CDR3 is TGTGCCAGCGGGCTCAGAAATGAAAAACTGTTTTTT.

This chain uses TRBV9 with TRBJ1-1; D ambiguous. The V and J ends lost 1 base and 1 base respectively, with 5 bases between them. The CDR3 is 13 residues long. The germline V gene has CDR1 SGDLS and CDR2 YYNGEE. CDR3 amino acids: CASSVYPNTEAFF. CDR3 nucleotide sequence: TGTGCCAGCAGCGTATATCCGAACACTGAAGCTTTCTTT. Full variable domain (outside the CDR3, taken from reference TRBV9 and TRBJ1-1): DSGVTQTPKHLITATGQRVTLRCSPRSGDLSVYWYQQSLDQGLQFLIQYYNGEERAKGNILERFSAQQFPDLHSELNLSSLELGDSALYFCASSVYPNTEAFFGQGTRLTVV.

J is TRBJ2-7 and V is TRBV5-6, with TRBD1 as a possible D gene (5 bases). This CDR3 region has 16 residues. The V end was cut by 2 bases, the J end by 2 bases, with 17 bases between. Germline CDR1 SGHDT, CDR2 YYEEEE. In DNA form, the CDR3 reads TGTGCCAGCAGCTTTTATCAGGGTGTTAGTCCCTACGAGCAGTACTTC. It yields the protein CASSFYQGVSPYEQYF.

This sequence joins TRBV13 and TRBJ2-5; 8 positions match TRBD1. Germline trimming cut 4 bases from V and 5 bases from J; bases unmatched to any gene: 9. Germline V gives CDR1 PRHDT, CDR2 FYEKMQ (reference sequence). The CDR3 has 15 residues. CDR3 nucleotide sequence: TGTGCCAGCAGCTCTGGACAGGGCGATTGGGAGACCCAGTACTTC. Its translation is CASSSGQGDWETQYF.

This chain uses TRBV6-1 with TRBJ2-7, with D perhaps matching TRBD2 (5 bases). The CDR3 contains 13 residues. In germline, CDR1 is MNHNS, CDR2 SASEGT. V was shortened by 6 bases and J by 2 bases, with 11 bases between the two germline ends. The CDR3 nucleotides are TGTGCCAGCAGATTAGAGGGTACCTACGAGCAGTACTTC. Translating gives CASRLEGTYEQYF.

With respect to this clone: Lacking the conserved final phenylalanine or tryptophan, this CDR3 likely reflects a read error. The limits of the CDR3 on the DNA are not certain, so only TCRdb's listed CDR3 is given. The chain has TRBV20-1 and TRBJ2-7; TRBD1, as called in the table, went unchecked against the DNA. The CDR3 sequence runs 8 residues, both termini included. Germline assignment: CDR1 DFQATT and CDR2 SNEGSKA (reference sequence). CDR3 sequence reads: CREHRGML.